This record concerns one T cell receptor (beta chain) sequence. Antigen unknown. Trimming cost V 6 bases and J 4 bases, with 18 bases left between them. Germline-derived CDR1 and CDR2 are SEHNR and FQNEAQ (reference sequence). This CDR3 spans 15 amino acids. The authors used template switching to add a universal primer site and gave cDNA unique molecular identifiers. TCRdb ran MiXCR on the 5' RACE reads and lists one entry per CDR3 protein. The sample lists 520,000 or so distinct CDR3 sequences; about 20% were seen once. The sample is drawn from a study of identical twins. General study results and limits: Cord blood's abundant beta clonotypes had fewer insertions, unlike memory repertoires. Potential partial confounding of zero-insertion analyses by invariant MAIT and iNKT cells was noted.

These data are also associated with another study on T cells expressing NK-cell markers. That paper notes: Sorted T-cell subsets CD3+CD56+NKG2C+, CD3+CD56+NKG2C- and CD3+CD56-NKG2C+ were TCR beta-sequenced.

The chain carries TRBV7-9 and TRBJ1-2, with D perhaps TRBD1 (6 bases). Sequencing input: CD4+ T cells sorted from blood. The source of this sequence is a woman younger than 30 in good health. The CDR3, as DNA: TGTGCCAGCAGACCCGGGACAATGGGGGGCTATGGCTACACCTTC. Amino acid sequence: CASRPGTMGGYGYTF.